This T cell receptor beta chain came from a study of cytomegalovirus exposure and HLA in healthy donors. This clone was observed a few times. Mismatch with germline at one junction end may stem from a read error. Using immunoSEQ multiplex PCR, the repertoire was profiled, and TCRdb retains in-frame clones only, with some absent. The table lists some 130,000 clones, 85% to 90% of them singletons. The sequenced sample consisted of PBMCs. The receptor was isolated from a woman aged 18-30 years in good health and CMV-seronegative.

The CDR3 bases are TGTGCCAGCAGTGGGACATTTGGACTAGCGGGGGTGAGGGGCACGGATACGCAGTATTTT. Residues: CASSGTFGLAGVRGTDTQYF. The V gene is TRBV27, the J gene TRBJ2-3; TRBD2 matches at 13 bases. Germline V gene sequence: CDR1 MNHEY, CDR2 SMNVEV (reference sequence). The CDR3 has 20 residues.